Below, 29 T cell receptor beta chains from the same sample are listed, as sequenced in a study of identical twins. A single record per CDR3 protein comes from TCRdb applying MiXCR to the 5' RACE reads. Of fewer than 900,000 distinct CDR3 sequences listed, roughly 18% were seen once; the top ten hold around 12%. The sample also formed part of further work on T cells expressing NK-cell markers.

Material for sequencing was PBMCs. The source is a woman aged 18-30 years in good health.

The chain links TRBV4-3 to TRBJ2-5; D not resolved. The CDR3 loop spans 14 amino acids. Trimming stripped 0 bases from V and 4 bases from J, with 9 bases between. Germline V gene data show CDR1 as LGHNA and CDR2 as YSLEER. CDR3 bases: TGCGCCAGCAGCCAAGAGTTGGCGGTAGAGACCCAGTACTTC. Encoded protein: CASSQELAVETQYF.

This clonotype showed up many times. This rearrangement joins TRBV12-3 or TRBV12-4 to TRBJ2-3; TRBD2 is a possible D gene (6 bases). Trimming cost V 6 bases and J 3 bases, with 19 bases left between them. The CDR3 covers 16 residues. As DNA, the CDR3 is TGTGCCAGCAGCTCCATTAGCGGCCCCGGGACAGATACGCAGTATTTT. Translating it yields CASSSISGPGTDTQYF.

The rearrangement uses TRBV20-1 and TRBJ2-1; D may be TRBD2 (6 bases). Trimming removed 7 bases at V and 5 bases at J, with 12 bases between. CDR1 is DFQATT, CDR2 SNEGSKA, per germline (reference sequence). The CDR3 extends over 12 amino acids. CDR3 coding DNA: TGCAGTGGATTCGGGAGCGACAATGAGCAGTTCTTC. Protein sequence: CSGFGSDNEQFF.

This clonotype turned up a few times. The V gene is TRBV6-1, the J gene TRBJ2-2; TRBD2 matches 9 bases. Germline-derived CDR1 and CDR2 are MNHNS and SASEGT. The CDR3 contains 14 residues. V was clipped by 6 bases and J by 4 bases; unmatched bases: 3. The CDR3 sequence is CASSSGRTTGELFF. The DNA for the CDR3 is TGTGCCAGCAGCAGCGGGAGGACCACCGGGGAGCTGTTTTTT.

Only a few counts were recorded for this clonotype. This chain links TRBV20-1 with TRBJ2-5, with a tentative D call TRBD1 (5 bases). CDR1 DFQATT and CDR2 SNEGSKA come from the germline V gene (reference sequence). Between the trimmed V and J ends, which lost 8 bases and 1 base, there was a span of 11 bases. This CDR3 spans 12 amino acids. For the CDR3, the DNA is TGCAGTTGGGTGGGGCCCCAAGAGACCCAGTACTTC. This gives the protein CSWVGPQETQYF.

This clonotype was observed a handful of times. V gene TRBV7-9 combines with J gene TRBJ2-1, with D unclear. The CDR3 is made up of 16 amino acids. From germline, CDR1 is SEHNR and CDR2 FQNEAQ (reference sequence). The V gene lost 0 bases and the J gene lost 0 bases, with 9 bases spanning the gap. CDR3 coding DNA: TGTGCCAGCAGCTTAGCGCGGTTCAGCTCCTACAATGAGCAGTTCTTC. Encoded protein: CASSLARFSSYNEQFF.

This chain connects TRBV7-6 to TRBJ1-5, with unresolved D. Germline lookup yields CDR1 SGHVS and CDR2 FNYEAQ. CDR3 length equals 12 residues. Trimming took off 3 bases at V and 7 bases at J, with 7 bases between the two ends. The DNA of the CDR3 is TGTGCCAGCAGCTTTTGGAGGCAGCCCCAGCATTTT. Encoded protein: CASSFWRQPQHF.

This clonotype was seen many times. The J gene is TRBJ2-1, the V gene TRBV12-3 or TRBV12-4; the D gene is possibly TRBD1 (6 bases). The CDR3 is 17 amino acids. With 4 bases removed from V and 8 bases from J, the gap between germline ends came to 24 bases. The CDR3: CASSSYPTGSSLYEQFF. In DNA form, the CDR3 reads TGTGCCAGCAGTTCCTATCCAACAGGGAGTAGTCTCTATGAGCAGTTCTTC.

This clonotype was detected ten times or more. CDR3 DNA: TGCAGCGTTGGGGACAATGAGCAGTTCTTC. It codes for CSVGDNEQFF. V gene TRBV29-1 combines with J gene TRBJ2-1; D gene ambiguous. The CDR3 runs to 10 residues. CDR1 and CDR2 from the germline V gene are SQVTM and ANQGSEA. V gave up 4 bases and J gave up 5 bases, with 3 bases separating them.

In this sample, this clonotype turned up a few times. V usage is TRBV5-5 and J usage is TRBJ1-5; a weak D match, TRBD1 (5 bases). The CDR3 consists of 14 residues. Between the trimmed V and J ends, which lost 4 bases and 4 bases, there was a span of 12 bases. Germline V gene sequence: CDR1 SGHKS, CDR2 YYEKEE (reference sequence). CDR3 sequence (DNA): TGTGCCAGCAGCGGGGACCGTTCTAATCAGCCCCAGCATTTT. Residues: CASSGDRSNQPQHF.

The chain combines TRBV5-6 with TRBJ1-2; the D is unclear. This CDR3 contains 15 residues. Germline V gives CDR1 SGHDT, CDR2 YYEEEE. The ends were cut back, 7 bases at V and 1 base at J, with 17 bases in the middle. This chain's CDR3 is CASAGRGDYNYGYTF. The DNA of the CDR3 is TGTGCCAGCGCCGGGCGGGGAGACTATAACTATGGCTACACCTTC.

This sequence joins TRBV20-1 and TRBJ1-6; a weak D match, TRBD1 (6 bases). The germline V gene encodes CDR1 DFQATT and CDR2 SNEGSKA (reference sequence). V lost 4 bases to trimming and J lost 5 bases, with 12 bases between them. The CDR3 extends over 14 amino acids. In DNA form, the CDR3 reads TGCAGTGCTACTCGTAACAGGGATAATTCACCCCTCCACTTT. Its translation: CSATRNRDNSPLHF.

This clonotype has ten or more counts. The DNA of the CDR3 is TGCAGTGCAACGGGACTAGACAACACCGGGGAGCTGTTTTTT. Translating it yields CSATGLDNTGELFF. This rearrangement joins TRBV20-1 to TRBJ2-2; 8 nucleotides line up with TRBD2. The germline V gene encodes CDR1 DFQATT and CDR2 SNEGSKA (reference sequence). Trimming cost V 6 bases and J 2 bases; bases outside gene matches: 5. The CDR3 runs to 14 residues.

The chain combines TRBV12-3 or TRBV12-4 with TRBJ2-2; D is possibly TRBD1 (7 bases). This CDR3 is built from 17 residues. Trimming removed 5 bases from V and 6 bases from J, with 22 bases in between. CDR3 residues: CASSLTPDRERAGELFF. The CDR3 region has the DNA TGTGCCAGCAGTCTAACCCCCGACAGGGAGCGGGCCGGGGAGCTGTTTTTT.

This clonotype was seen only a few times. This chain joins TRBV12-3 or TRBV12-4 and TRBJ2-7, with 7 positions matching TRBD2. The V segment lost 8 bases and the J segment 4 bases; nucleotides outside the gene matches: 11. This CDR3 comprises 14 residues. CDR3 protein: CASGRGGSVYEQYF. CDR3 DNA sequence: TGTGCCAGCGGTCGGGGCGGGAGTGTTTACGAGCAGTACTTC.

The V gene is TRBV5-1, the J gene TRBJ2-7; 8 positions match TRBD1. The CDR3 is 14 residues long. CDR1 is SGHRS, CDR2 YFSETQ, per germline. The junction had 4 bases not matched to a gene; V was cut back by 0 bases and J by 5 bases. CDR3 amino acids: CASSLGTGTNEQYF. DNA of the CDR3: TGCGCCAGCAGCTTGGGGACAGGGACCAACGAGCAGTACTTC.

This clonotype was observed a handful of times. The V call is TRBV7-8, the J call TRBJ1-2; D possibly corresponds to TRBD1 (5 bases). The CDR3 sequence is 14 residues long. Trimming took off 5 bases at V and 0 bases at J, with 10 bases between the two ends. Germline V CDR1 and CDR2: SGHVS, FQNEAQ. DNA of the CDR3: TGTGCCAGCAGCCCCCACAGGACTAACTATGGCTACACCTTC. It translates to CASSPHRTNYGYTF. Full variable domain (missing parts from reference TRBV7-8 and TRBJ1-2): GAGVSQSPRYKVAKRGQDVALRCDPISGHVSLFWYQQALGQGPEFLTYFQNEAQLDKSGLPSDRFFAERPEGSVSTLKIQRTQQEDSAVYLCASSPHRTNYGYTFGSGTRLTVV.

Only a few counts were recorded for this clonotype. CDR3 DNA: TGCAGTGCTAGTAGGCCAGGGTCTTGGGATGAGCAGTTCTTC. Amino acid sequence: CSASRPGSWDEQFF. The V and J genes are TRBV20-1 and TRBJ2-1; tentative D call: TRBD1 (5 bases). V dropped 3 bases and J dropped 8 bases, with 17 bases sitting between them. The length of the CDR3 is 14 residues. Germline loops: CDR1 DFQATT, CDR2 SNEGSKA (reference sequence).

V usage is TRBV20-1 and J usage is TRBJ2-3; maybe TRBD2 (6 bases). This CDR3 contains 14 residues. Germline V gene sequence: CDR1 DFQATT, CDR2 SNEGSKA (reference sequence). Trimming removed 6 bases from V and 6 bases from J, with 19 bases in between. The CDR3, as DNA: TGCAGTGCAAGGGACGGAGGGAGGATGGATACGCAGTATTTT. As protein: CSARDGGRMDTQYF.

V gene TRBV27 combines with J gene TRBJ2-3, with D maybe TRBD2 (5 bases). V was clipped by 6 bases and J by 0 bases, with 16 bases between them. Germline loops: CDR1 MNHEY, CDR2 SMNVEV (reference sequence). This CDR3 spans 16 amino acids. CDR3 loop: CASREVSGTSTDTQYF. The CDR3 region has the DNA TGTGCCAGCAGAGAGGTGAGCGGAACCAGCACAGATACGCAGTATTTT.

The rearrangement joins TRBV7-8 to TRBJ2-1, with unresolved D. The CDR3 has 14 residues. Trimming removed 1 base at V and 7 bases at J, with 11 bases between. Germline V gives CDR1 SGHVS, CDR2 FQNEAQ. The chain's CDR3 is CASSLEYAHNEQFF. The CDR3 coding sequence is TGTGCCAGCAGCTTAGAGTACGCCCATAATGAGCAGTTCTTC.

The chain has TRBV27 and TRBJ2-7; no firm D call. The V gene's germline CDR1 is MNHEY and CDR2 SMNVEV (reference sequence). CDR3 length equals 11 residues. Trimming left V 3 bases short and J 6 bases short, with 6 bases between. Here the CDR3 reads CASSFLPEQYF. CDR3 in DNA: TGTGCCAGCAGTTTCCTACCCGAGCAGTACTTC.

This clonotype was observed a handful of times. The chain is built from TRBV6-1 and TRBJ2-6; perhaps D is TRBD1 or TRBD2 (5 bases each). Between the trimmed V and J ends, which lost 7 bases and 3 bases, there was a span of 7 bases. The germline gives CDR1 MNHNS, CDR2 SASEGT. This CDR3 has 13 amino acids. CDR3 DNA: TGTGCCAGCATGGGGGTTGGGGCCAACGTCCTGACTTTC. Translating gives CASMGVGANVLTF.

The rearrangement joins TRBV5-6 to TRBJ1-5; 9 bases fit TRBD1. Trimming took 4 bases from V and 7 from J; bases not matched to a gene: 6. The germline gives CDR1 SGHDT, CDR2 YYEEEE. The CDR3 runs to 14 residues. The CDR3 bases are TGTGCCAGCAGCCGGGACAGGGCGCGGCAGCCCCAGCATTTT. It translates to CASSRDRARQPQHF.

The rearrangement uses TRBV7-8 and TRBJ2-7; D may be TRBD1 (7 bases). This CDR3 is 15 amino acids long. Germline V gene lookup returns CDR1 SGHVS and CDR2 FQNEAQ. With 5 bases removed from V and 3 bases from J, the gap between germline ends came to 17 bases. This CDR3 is CASSPRRDSLYEQYF. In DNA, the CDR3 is TGTGCCAGCAGCCCCAGGCGGGACAGCCTCTACGAGCAGTACTTC.

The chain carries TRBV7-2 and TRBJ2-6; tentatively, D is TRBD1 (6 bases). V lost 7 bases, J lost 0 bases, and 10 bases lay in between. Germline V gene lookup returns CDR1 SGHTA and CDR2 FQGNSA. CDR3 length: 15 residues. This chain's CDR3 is CASTSGDSGANVLTF. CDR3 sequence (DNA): TGTGCCAGCACCTCAGGGGACTCTGGGGCCAACGTCCTGACTTTC.

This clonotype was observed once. The CDR3 nucleotides are TGCAGCGTCCAATACGGGACAGGGCTACACAATGAGCAGTTCTTC. Protein: CSVQYGTGLHNEQFF. V usage is TRBV29-1 and J usage is TRBJ2-1; 9 nucleotides line up with TRBD1. CDR3 length: 15 amino acids. In germline, CDR1 is SQVTM, CDR2 ANQGSEA. The ends lost 6 bases at V and 5 bases at J; junction bases unmatched: 11.

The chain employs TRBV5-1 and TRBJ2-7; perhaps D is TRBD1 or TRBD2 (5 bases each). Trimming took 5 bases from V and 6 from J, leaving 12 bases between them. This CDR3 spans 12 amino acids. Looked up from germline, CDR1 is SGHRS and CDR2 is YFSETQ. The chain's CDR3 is CASSSEGTEQYF. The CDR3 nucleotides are TGCGCCAGCAGTAGTGAAGGGACCGAGCAGTACTTC.

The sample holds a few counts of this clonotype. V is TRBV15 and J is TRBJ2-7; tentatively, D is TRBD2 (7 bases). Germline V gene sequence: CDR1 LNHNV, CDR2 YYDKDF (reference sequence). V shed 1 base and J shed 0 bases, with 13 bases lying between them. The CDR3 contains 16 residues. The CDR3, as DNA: TGTGCCACCAGCAGAGGTGGGGGGGCCAGCTCCTACGAGCAGTACTTC. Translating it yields CATSRGGGASSYEQYF.